These 2 T cell receptor beta chains were all obtained from the same sample, sequenced in a study of T-cell reconstitution after alpha-beta-depleted transplantation in children. The library targeted TCRbeta and was prepared with unique molecular identifiers. TCRdb re-called the PCR reads with MiXCR, one entry per CDR3 protein. The table has a few hundred thousand distinct CDR3 sequences, 25% to 30% seen once. The sample here was PBMCs, taken before TCRalphabeta/CD19-depleted stem cell transplant. Every receptor here comes from a boy under two years old with Wiskott-Aldrich syndrome, due to receive a stem cell transplant.

This clonotype was found a few times. The rearrangement joins TRBV5-1 to TRBJ2-2; 9 nucleotides align to TRBD1. This CDR3 spans 16 amino acids. The V and J ends lost 5 bases and 2 bases, in that order; junction bases with no gene match: 7. Germline V gives CDR1 SGHRS, CDR2 YFSETQ. CDR3 DNA: TGCGCCAGCAGTAACCGGGACAGGGATAACACCGGGGAGCTGTTTTTT. This translates into CASSNRDRDNTGELFF.

V usage is TRBV7-2 and J usage is TRBJ1-5; tentative D call: TRBD1 (5 bases). The ends were cut back, 1 base at V and 6 bases at J, with 13 bases in the middle. This CDR3 has 15 residues. The germline V gene has CDR1 SGHTA and CDR2 FQGNSA. CDR3 sequence reads: CASSLVGRGGQPQHF. CDR3 nucleotide sequence: TGTGCCAGCAGCTTAGTTGGTAGGGGCGGTCAGCCCCAGCATTTT. Combining the CDR3 with reference TRBV7-2 and TRBJ1-5 gives the whole variable domain GAGVSQSPSNKVTEKGKDVELRCDPISGHTALYWYRQSLGQGLEFLIYFQGNSAPDKSGLPSDRFSAERTGGSVSTLTIQRTQQEDSAVYLCASSLVGRGGQPQHFGDGTRLSIL.